This T cell receptor beta chain was captured in a study of CD8+ T cells in alopecia areata (dated by TCRdb to 2017 to 2018). Broadly, across the study: The treated patients took part in an open-label pilot trial in which moderate-to-severe alopecia areata was treated with oral tofacitinib at 5 to 10 mg twice daily. Biopsies were taken from tofacitinib-treated patients at baseline and again at 4 and 24 weeks into treatment, and several of those patients also had a later scalp biopsy. Scalp tissue and sorted CD4+ and CD8+ peripheral blood T cells from patchy and totalis/universalis alopecia areata patients and from healthy controls were covered by human TCRbeta sequencing. In both human patients and the C3H/HeJ mouse model, the study applied high-throughput TCRbeta sequencing to look at T cell clonal expansion in alopecia areata. Clonality in the scalp was compared among normal scalp (n=4), patchy alopecia areata scalp (n=8), and alopecia totalis/universalis scalp (n=8). TCRbeta CDR3 regions were amplified by immunoSEQ multiplex PCR with 35 Vbeta forward and 13 Jbeta reverse primers. Tofacitinib was given for 6 to 18 months, followed by 6 months of follow-up off drug to assess delayed response and recurrence. The RNA source kit depended on sample type: the PAXgene miRNA kit for fixed scalp, the miRNeasy kit for PBMCs, and the RNeasy kit for mouse skin.

CDR1 and CDR2, per the germline V gene, are SGDLS and YYNGEE. CDR3 length: 16 amino acids, cysteine to phenylalanine. Only the CDR3 region is kept as DNA, spanning 48 bases read in frame from base 1. Clipping removes 0 bases from V and 8 bases from J, with 11 as the unmatched junction base count. Broad study findings and their caveats: Unlike mouse skin, where gammadelta T cells dominate, normal human skin contains resident alphabeta T cells that get sequenced too, which complicates analysis of the scalp TCR repertoire. Shared TCR sequences between patients were less evident than in mice, which may be partly attributable to HLA diversity in the patient population. Higher clonality and more expanded CD8+ clones were observed in lesional scalp than in normal scalp, particularly in alopecia totalis/universalis, a finding suggestive of antigenic drive.

Library generation was performed with the immunoSEQ multiplex PCR assay. RNA was extracted from all samples and reverse transcribed into cDNA, which served as template for TCR sequencing. First-strand cDNA was synthesized using SuperScript III with a 2:1 mix of oligo-dT and random hexamers. A synthetic immune receptor repertoire was used to assess amplification bias, and residual bias was removed computationally. Per the original workflow: Raw reads were preprocessed to remove errors, and CDR3 was defined according to IMGT conventions as the region from the conserved cysteine to phenylalanine. To get clonality, Shannon entropy was normalized by log2 of the number of productive unique TCRs and the result was subtracted from 1. CD4 or CD8 identity of scalp clones was inferred by cross-referencing scalp TCRbeta sequences with sorted blood CD4 and CD8 repertoires. TCRdb's version of the immuneACCESS table is confined to in-frame rearrangements and falls short of the full clone set. An unresolved V gene accounts for under half of the shortfall where checked; the remainder is of unknown origin. The V and J calls and clone size are taken from that table; D and trimming were inferred from the DNA. The sample table records about 130,000 clones; under 60% of these occur just once. Approximately 6.5% of the sample is held by the ten biggest clonotypes.

A remark on this clone: Its cognate antigen has yet to be identified. Within one base of it there is no much larger clone, and no base qualities were kept.

The time point label corresponds to: baseline before oral tofacitinib. Lesional scalp punch biopsies and peripheral blood were obtained from alopecia areata patients. PBMCs were isolated by density centrifugation and stained for CD3, CD4 and CD8, and CD4+ and CD8+ T cells were sorted on a FACSAria. Sequences were derived from CD4+ T cells sorted from blood, sampled at week 0. The sequence derives from a human donor with alopecia areata. Recombination joined TRBV9 with TRBJ2-1; a stretch of 7 junction bases matches TRBD2. The sequenced DNA: TGTGCCAGCAGCGTAGCGACCGGGACTACTGCTTATGAGCAGTTCTTC. Its amino acids are CASSVATGTTAYEQFF.